Listed here are 4 T cell receptor beta chains from one sample, sequenced in a study of shared clonotypes between healthy human individuals. Sequencing was performed with immunoSEQ multiplex PCR; in TCRdb, only in-frame clones are kept and a portion is missing. The profile covers over a million clones, with roughly 96% appearing a single time and more than 0.9% taken by the ten largest. The sequenced material came from naive CD4+ T cells sorted from blood. The subset denotes: CD45RA+ positively selected. These receptors were obtained from a man younger than 40 in good health.

V usage is TRBV5-1 and J usage is TRBJ2-7; perhaps TRBD2 as D (5 bases). Germline V gives CDR1 SGHRS, CDR2 YFSETQ. V was pared by 5 bases and J by 4 bases, with 16 bases between. This CDR3 has 14 amino acids. Written as DNA, the CDR3 is TGCGCCAGCAGTCGCGGAGGAGAGACTTACGAGCAGTACTTC. It specifies CASSRGGETYEQYF. The full variable domain, its missing parts supplied by reference TRBV5-1 and TRBJ2-7, is KAGVTQTPRYLIKTRGQQVTLSCSPISGHRSVSWYQQTPGQGLQFLFEYFSETQRNKGNFPGRFSGRQFSNSRSEMNVSTLELGDSALYLCASSRGGETYEQYFGPGTRLTVT.

This chain links TRBV9 with TRBJ2-1; no reliable D call. Deletions cut 0 bases from V and 4 bases from J, with 17 bases between. CDR3 length equals 17 residues. In germline, CDR1 is SGDLS, CDR2 YYNGEE. This CDR3 is CASSVGSGPGDYNEQFF. The CDR3 DNA reads as TGTGCCAGCAGCGTAGGGTCTGGACCTGGGGATTACAATGAGCAGTTCTTC. The complete variable domain, with remaining parts taken from reference TRBV9 and TRBJ2-1, reads DSGVTQTPKHLITATGQRVTLRCSPRSGDLSVYWYQQSLDQGLQFLIQYYNGEERAKGNILERFSAQQFPDLHSELNLSSLELGDSALYFCASSVGSGPGDYNEQFFGPGTRLTVL.

This chain joins TRBV5-1 and TRBJ1-1, with unresolved D. The germline V gene encodes CDR1 SGHRS and CDR2 YFSETQ. Trimming pared 4 bases from V and 1 base from J, leaving 11 bases between. The CDR3 runs to 14 residues. CDR3 nucleotides: TGCGCCAGCAGCCCCCTGGTGAAGAACACTGAAGCTTTCTTT. It yields the protein CASSPLVKNTEAFF.

The rearrangement uses TRBV20-1 and TRBJ2-7; D unresolved. Looked up from germline, CDR1 is DFQATT and CDR2 is SNEGSKA (reference sequence). Between the trimmed V and J ends, which lost 4 bases and 3 bases, there was a span of 7 bases. This CDR3 is built from 11 residues. The CDR3 spells CSAIRSYEQYF. DNA for the CDR3: TGCAGTGCTATCAGGAGCTACGAGCAGTACTTC.